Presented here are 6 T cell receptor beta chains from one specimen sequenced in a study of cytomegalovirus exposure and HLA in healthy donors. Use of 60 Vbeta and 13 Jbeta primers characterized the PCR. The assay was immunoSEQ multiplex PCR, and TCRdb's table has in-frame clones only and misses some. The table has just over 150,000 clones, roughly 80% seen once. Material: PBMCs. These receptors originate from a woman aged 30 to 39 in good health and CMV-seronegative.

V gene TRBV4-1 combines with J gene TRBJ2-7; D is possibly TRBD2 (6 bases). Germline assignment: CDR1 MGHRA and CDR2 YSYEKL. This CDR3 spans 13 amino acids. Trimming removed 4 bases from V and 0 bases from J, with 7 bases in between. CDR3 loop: CASSLGSSYEQYF. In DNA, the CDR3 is TGCGCCAGCAGCCTCGGGAGCTCCTACGAGCAGTACTTC.

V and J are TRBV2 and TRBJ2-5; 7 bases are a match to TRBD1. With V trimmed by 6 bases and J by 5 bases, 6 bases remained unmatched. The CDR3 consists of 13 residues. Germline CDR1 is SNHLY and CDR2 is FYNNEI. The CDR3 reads CASRTGFAETQYF. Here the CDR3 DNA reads TGTGCCAGCAGGACAGGGTTTGCGGAGACCCAGTACTTC.

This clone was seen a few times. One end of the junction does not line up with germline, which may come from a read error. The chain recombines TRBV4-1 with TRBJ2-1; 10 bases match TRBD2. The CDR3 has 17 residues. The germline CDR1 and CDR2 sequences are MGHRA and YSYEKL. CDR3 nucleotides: TGCGCCAGCAGCGAAGAGGGCGCAGGGACTAGCGTTGGTGAGCAGTTCTTC. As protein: CASSEEGAGTSVGEQFF.

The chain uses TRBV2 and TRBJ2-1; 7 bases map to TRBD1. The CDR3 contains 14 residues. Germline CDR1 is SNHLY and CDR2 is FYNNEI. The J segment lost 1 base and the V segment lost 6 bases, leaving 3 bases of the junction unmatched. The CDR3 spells CASRTGWSYNEQFF. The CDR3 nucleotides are TGTGCCAGCAGGACAGGGTGGTCCTACAATGAGCAGTTCTTC.

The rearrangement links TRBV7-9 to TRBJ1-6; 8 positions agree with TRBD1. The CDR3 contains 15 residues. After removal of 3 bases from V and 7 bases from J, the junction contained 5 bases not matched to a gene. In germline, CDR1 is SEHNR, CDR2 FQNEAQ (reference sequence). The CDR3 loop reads CASSFMGTGNSPLHF. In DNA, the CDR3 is TGTGCCAGCAGCTTTATGGGGACAGGCAATTCACCCCTCCACTTT.

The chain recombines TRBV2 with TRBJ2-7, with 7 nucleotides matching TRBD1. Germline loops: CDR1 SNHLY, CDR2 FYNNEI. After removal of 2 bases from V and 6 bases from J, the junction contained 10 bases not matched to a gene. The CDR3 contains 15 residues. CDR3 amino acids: CASSEQGDLGGEQYF. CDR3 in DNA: TGTGCCAGCAGTGAACAGGGGGATCTGGGTGGCGAGCAGTACTTC.